This TCR beta chain was captured by sequencing in a study of T cell repertoires in cytomegalovirus infection. Turning to the study itself: The authors relied on CMV epitopes, both recently identified HLA-C-restricted and well-studied HLA-B-restricted. Public TCR beta signatures were indicative of both CMV infection and a matching HLA type. Broader study findings: HLA-C-restricted CMV-specific TCR beta clonotypes prevailed in the ex vivo response. Summed public TCR beta family frequency identified CMV carriers bearing the relevant HLA.

This clonotype appeared a few times. What it binds is unknown. CDR1 is SGHTA and CDR2 is FQGNSA in the germline V gene. V was shortened by 5 bases and J by 0 bases, with 5 bases between the two germline ends. This CDR3 comprises 12 residues. One entry per CDR3 protein results from TCRdb running MiXCR on the reads. The sample includes around 120,000 distinct CDR3 sequences, roughly 41% of them seen just once. The sequence derives from a human donor in good health (CMV status not recorded). Some clones in this sample may be carry-over from other donors' samples. The sample in question was CD8+ T cells from cultured PBMCs, obtained from culture after CMV antigen stimulation. This chain connects TRBV7-2 to TRBJ2-7; D not resolved. The CDR3 sequence is CASSQNSYEQYF. Written as DNA, the CDR3 is TGTGCCAGCAGCCAAAACTCCTACGAGCAGTACTTC.